This entry is about one TCR beta chain. The germline V gene encodes CDR1 PRHDT and CDR2 FYEKMQ (reference sequence). Trimming cost V 1 base and J 6 bases, with 9 bases left between them. This CDR3 has 13 amino acids. In the source study's methods: For nucleated cells, counts were estimated from reference gene primer amplification. This table comes from immunoSEQ multiplex PCR, and its TCRdb copy is limited to in-frame clones, with some not included. V, J and clone size reflect that table, while D and trimming were determined from the DNA. Of roughly 120,000 clones in the sample, 70% to 90% were seen once. These data are taken from a study of blood T cell repertoires in COVID-19.

The J gene is TRBJ1-2, the V gene TRBV13, with D perhaps TRBD1 (6 bases). This TCR derives from a man aged 70-80 years who had recovered from COVID-19. The source material was peripheral blood. CDR3 sequence: CASSLDRDNGYTF. The CDR3 bases are TGTGCCAGCAGCTTAGACAGGGACAATGGCTACACCTTC.